This TCR beta chain is drawn from a study of beta chain features in type 1 diabetes. One heparinised blood draw averaging approximately 100 mL was given by each donor. A CD45RO/CCR7/CD25/CD127/CD95/CD27 panel sorted naive, central memory, regulatory and stem cell-like memory CD4+ cells. Sequencing targeted expressed TCRB transcripts, as all isolated RNA had been reverse transcribed. Assay: immunoSEQ multiplex PCR; the TCRdb copy retains only in-frame clones and omits some. The sample contains 620,000 or so clones, around a sixth of which appear only once. V was trimmed by 1 base and J by 8 bases, leaving 16 bases between them. CDR1 SGHNT and CDR2 YYREEE come from the germline V gene (reference sequence). The CDR3 runs 15 residues. Overall study results and limits: For patients, the naive, central memory and Treg TCRB repertoires appeared more alike than for healthy donors. For type 1 diabetes patients, VDJ junctions showed fewer insertions and more deletions.

Concerning this clone: Its antigen is as yet unknown.

The receptor was isolated from a young man in good health. The sample comprised naive CD4+ T cells from blood. V is TRBV5-4 and J is TRBJ2-1; a possible D gene is TRBD1 (6 bases). The DNA for the CDR3 is TGTGCCAGCAGCTTGTTAACGGTGGGGGCCCATGAGCAGTTCTTC. Its translation: CASSLLTVGAHEQFF. The full variable domain, rest sourced from reference TRBV5-4 and TRBJ2-1, is ETGVTQSPTHLIKTRGQQVTLRCSSQSGHNTVSWYQQALGQGPQFIFQYYREEENGRGNFPPRFSGLQFPNYSSELNVNALELDDSALYLCASSLLTVGAHEQFFGPGTRLTVL.